A selection of T cell receptor beta chains follows, all from one sample in a study of T and B cells in COVID-19 patients. TCRdb redid the calling of the multiplex PCR reads with MiXCR, one entry per CDR3 protein. The repertoire consists of around 12,000 distinct CDR3 sequences, with around 30% occurring once and the leading ten covering around 28%. Sequencing was carried out using blood. These receptors all stem from a human donor who had recovered from COVID-19. Both conserved end residues are trimmed from each CDR3. Clone size appears in some rows only: once, few, many, or a class for an expanded clone.

v_call clone_size cdr3_aa
TRBV5-6 few GKACTRRPQENQPQH
TRBV21-1 - ASSKLDEGGYEQY
TRBV12-3/TRBV12-4 medium-sized ASSPWGADTGELF
TRBV27 - ASSMAGGPSTDTQY
TRBV15 few ATSREKGQSYEQY
TRBV4-2 once ASSQGITGREGQETQY
TRBV10-3 few AISPVGDQPQH
TRBV19 many ASSIGILQGSGYT
TRBV7-9 - ASSLATSTGDGYT
TRBV12-3/TRBV12-4 - ASSQPGLATQY
TRBV7-2 - ASSLVRANVLT
TRBV19 - ASSRAQGSGNIQY
TRBV6-5 medium-sized ASTSSGPYEQY
TRBV27 many ASIRTSGALNTGELF
TRBV29-1 medium-sized SVQGQSYGYT
TRBV27 few ASSLAGQGGTQY
TRBV20-1 - SATKRVMREPTDTQY
TRBV11-2 - ASSLTGVPGNEQF
TRBV5-5 many ASSLVQNQETQY